This T cell receptor (beta chain) was documented in a study of blood T cell repertoires in COVID-19 (dated by TCRdb to the early 2020s). Study-level background: Collaborator samples came from the United States, Italy and Spain and covered acute and convalescent phases of COVID-19. The material from the prospective study consisted of cDNA or gDNA derived from T cells, B-cell-depleted T cells, or PBMCs. Deeply sampled blood TCRbeta repertoires from subjects exposed to, actively infected with, or recovered from COVID-19 were included in the dataset. The repertoires were made available in a free public database intended to serve as a resource for research on the immune response to SARS-CoV-2. The samples were drawn from two sources: the first 160 participants of the ongoing ImmuneRACE study, and 1,000 to 1,500 subjects contributed by 6 global collaborators. Sample metadata almost always included a de-identified subject ID, COVID-19 status, age in years and sex. Where HLA class I and class II types were available, the types were taken from metadata supplied by the sample provider, not from assay-based typing.

Remarks on this clone: Its recognized antigen is unknown. Per-base qualities were not stored, and no clone one base away is much larger.

From the germline V gene, CDR1 is LGHNA and CDR2 is YSLEER. The CDR3 holds 19 amino acids from the cysteine to the phenylalanine. CDR3 DNA is the only sequence kept; it has 57 bases, read in frame from the first base. The germline V and J ends show losses of 0 bases and 3 bases respectively, and no gene match explains 8 bases of the junction. One collaborating source in Seattle enrolled patients while the patients were actively infected and followed the patients over time throughout the course of disease. Each collaborating institution followed its own protocols to collect whole blood in K2EDTA tubes. For TCRbeta analysis, collaborator samples were shipped as frozen whole blood, as isolated PBMCs, or as DNA extracted from either sample type. Here is what the overall study found, with its caveats: The quantity of clinical and demographic metadata differed by source and by participant and was supplied without curation.

TCRbeta CDR3 regions were amplified from genomic DNA by means of the immunoSEQ Assay, a bias-controlled multiplex PCR. The paper's processing steps were these. The number of nucleated cells in each sample was estimated by amplification of reference gene primers within the assay. To quantify the absolute abundance of each unique TCRbeta CDR3 rearrangement, sequence reads were collapsed and filtered. For each sample, productive Simpson clonality was calculated as the square root of Simpson's diversity index across productive rearrangements. TCRdb mirrors the immuneACCESS table, restricted to in-frame sequences. Some clones are absent from its copies; in checked studies, under half trace to an unresolved V gene, and the reason for the others is unknown. V and J calls and clone size come straight from that table; D and trimming were deduced from the DNA. The sample yields about 120,000 clones; about four fifths were counted once. Together, the top ten hold about a sixth of the sample.

The chain uses TRBV4-3 and TRBJ2-2, and 12 bases in between align with TRBD2. This TCR came from a man aged 25 to 40 with COVID-19, enrolled during active disease. The sample taken for sequencing was peripheral blood. The DNA sequence follows: TGCGCCAGCAGCCAAGATAGCCTAGCGGGGGGGAAATACACCGGGGAGCTGTTTTTT. Its product reads: CASSQDSLAGGKYTGELFF.